The subject of this entry is one T cell receptor beta chain. The source of the sample is a study of blood T cell repertoires in COVID-19. The CDR3 covers 15 residues. Germline CDR1 is MNHEY and CDR2 is SMNVEV (reference sequence). V lost 3 bases, J lost 0 bases, and 11 bases lay in between. Original analysis: Estimation of nucleated cell counts relied on the amplification of reference gene primers. Profiled with immunoSEQ multiplex PCR; TCRdb holds only in-frame clones, not every one. The DNA gave D and trimming, while V, J and clone size come from that table. The sample yields tens of thousands of clones, around 90% seen once.

The rearrangement joins TRBV27 to TRBJ1-1, with TRBD1 as a possible D gene (6 bases). The sequenced material came from peripheral blood. The receptor was isolated from a male donor with acute or convalescent COVID-19. The CDR3 protein is CASSLRQGMNTEAFF. CDR3 sequence (DNA): TGTGCCAGCAGTTTGCGCCAGGGGATGAACACTGAAGCTTTCTTT.